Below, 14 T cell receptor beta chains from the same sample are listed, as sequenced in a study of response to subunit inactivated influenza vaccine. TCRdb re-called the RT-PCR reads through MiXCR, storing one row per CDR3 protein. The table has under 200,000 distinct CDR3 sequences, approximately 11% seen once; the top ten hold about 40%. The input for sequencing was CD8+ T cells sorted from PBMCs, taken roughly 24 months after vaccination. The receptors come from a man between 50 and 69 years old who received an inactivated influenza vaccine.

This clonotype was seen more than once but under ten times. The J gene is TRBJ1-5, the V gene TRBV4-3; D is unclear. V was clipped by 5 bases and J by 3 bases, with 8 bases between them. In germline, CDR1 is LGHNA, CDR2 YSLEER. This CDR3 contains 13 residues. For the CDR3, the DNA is TGCGCCAGCAGCGACGGACCCAATCAGCCCCAGCATTTT. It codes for CASSDGPNQPQHF.

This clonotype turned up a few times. Here the CDR3 DNA reads TGTGCCAGCAGCTTTAAGGGCGGGAGGGCCCAAGAGACCCAGTACTTC. Protein product: CASSFKGGRAQETQYF. This chain uses TRBV7-9 with TRBJ2-5, with 9 bases fitting TRBD2. Germline V lookup: CDR1 SEHNR, CDR2 FQNEAQ (reference sequence). CDR3 size: 16 residues. The V gene end was trimmed by 3 bases and the J gene end by 1 base; junction bases not matched to a gene: 6.

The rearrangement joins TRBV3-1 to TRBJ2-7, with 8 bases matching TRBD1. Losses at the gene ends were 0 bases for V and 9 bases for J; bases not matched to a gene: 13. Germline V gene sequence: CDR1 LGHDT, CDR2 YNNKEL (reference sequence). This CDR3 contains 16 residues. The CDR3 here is CASSQDWAGGRLVQYF. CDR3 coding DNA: TGTGCCAGCAGCCAAGATTGGGCAGGGGGCCGATTGGTGCAGTACTTC.

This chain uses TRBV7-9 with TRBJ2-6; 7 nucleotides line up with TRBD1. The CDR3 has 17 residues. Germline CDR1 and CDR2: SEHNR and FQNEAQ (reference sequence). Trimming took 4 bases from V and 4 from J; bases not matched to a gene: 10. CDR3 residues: CASSYPPKGAGANVLTF. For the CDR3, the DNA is TGTGCCAGCAGCTACCCTCCCAAGGGGGCCGGGGCCAACGTCCTGACTTTC.

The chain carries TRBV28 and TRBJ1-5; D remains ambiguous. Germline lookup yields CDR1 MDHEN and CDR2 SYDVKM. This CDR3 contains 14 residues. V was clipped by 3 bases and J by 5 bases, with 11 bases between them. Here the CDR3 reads CASSLLEGYQPQHF. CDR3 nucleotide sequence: TGTGCCAGCAGTTTGTTGGAAGGCTATCAGCCCCAGCATTTT.

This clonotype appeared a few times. The CDR3 loop reads CASSFQQGSPYEQYF. The CDR3, as DNA: TGTGCCAGCAGTTTCCAACAGGGATCCCCCTACGAGCAGTACTTC. The J gene is TRBJ2-7, the V gene TRBV6-2 or TRBV6-3; perhaps TRBD1 as D (6 bases). CDR3 length: 15 residues. Germline CDR1 is MNHEY and CDR2 is SVGEGT. Trimming pared 4 bases from V and 2 bases from J, leaving 15 bases between.

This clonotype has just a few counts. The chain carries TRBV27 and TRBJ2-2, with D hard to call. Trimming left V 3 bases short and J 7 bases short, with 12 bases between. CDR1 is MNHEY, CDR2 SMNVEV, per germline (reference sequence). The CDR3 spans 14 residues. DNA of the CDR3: TGTGCCAGCAGTTTTTGGGGTCCCGGCGGGGAGCTGTTTTTT. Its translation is CASSFWGPGGELFF.

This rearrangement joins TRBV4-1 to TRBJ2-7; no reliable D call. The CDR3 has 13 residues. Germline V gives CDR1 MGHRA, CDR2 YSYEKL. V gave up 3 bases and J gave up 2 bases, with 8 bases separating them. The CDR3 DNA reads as TGCGCCAGCAGCCAGTTTCAAGCCTACGAGCAGTACTTC. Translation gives CASSQFQAYEQYF.

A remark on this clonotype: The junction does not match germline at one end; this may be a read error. CDR3 region: CSARPSGGPGLYNERFF. CDR3 DNA sequence: TGCAGTGCTAGGCCCAGCGGGGGGCCTGGACTCTACAATGAGCGGTTCTTC. The chain combines TRBV20-1 with TRBJ2-1; 9 positions agree with TRBD2. The CDR3 loop spans 17 amino acids. Germline CDR1 DFQATT, CDR2 SNEGSKA (reference sequence).

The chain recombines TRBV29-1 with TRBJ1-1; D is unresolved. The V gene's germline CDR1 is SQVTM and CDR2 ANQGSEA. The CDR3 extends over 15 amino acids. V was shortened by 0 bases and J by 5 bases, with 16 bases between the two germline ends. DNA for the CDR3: TGCAGCGTTGAAGAGACCATTAAAGGCAGGACTGAAGCTTTCTTT. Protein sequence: CSVEETIKGRTEAFF.

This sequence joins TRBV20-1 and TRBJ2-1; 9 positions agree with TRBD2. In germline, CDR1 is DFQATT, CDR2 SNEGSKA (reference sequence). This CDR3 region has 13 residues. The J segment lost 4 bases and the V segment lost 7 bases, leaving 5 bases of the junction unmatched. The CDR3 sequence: CSGETSGYNEQFF. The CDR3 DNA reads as TGCAGTGGGGAGACTAGCGGATACAATGAGCAGTTCTTC.

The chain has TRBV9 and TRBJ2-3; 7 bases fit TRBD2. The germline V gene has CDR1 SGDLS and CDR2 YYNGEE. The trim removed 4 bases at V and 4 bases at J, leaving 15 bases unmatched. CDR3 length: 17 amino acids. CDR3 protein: CASSPLRTAGDPDTQYF. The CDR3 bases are TGTGCCAGCAGCCCACTCAGGACCGCGGGAGATCCAGATACGCAGTATTTT.

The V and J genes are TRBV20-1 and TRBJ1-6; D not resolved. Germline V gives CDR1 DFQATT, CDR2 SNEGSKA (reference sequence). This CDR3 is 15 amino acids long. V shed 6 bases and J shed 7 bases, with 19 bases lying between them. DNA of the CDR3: TGCAGTGCCAACCTCCGGGAGGTGAGAAATTCACCCCTCCACTTT. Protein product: CSANLREVRNSPLHF.

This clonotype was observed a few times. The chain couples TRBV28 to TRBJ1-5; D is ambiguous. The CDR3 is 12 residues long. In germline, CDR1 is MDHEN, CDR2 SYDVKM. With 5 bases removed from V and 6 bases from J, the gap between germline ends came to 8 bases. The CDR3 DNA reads TGTGCCAGCAGTCCCGCAGGTCAGCCCCAGCATTTT. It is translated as CASSPAGQPQHF.